Listed here are 19 T cell receptor beta chains from one sample, sequenced in a study of cytomegalovirus exposure and HLA in healthy donors. The table came from immunoSEQ multiplex PCR; TCRdb's copy has only in-frame clones and leaves some out. The sample contains roughly 270,000 clones, roughly 90% of which appear only once. The sequencing sample was made of PBMCs. All receptors come from a young woman in good health and CMV-seronegative.

As DNA, the CDR3 is TGTGCCAGCAGTGAGGGGTTGAGAGAACCGGGGACCGGGGAGCTGTTTTTT. It encodes CASSEGLREPGTGELFF. This chain links TRBV25-1 with TRBJ2-2; weak D call: TRBD2 (5 bases). The CDR3 runs to 17 residues. Germline V gene sequence: CDR1 MGHDK, CDR2 SYGVNS. Trimming pared 3 bases from V and 5 bases from J, leaving 19 bases between.

The chain couples TRBV30 to TRBJ2-5, with TRBD1 identical over 7 bases. The CDR3 sequence is 13 residues long. Germline CDR1 GTSNPN, CDR2 SVGIG (reference sequence). The ends lost 4 bases at V and 4 bases at J; junction bases unmatched: 6. The CDR3 coding sequence is TGTGCCTGGACGAGACAGGGTCTAGAGACCCAGTACTTC. Translation: CAWTRQGLETQYF.

The sample holds a few counts of this clone. This rearrangement joins TRBV6-6 to TRBJ2-5; 10 bases align to TRBD1. Germline loops: CDR1 MNHNY, CDR2 SVGAGI (reference sequence). V was clipped by 1 base and J by 2 bases; unmatched bases: 4. This CDR3 has 16 amino acids. The CDR3 region is CASSYWTGGDQETQYF. CDR3 DNA sequence: TGTGCCAGCAGTTACTGGACAGGGGGAGATCAAGAGACCCAGTACTTC.

This clone was observed a handful of times. Other DNA sequences in the sample encode the same CDR3. Written as DNA, the CDR3 is TGTGCCAGCAGCGTGGGGCAGGGGGCCTACGAGCAGTACTTC. Residues: CASSVGQGAYEQYF. The gene calls are TRBV9 and TRBJ2-7; TRBD1 aligns across 7 bases. The length of the CDR3 is 14 residues. Germline CDR1 SGDLS, CDR2 YYNGEE. V lost 2 bases to trimming and J lost 2 bases; unmatched junction nucleotides: 4.

The chain combines TRBV28 with TRBJ1-5; weak D call: TRBD1 (5 bases). The CDR3 is 15 residues long. Germline V lookup: CDR1 MDHEN, CDR2 SYDVKM. V was trimmed by 5 bases and J by 7 bases, leaving 18 bases between them. Here the CDR3 reads CASSIPQGIGQPQHF. The CDR3 bases are TGTGCCAGCAGTATACCCCAGGGTATCGGGCAGCCCCAGCATTTT. Using reference TRBV28 and TRBJ1-5 for the parts outside the CDR3, the full variable domain is DVKVTQSSRYLVKRTGEKVFLECVQDMDHENMFWYRQDPGLGLRLIYFSYDVKMKEKGDIPEGYSVSREKKERFSLILESASTNQTSMYLCASSIPQGIGQPQHFGDGTRLSIL.

This chain connects TRBV19 to TRBJ2-7; TRBD2 matches 8 bases. The junction had 4 bases not matched to a gene; V was cut back by 3 bases and J by 0 bases. The CDR3 contains 15 residues. Per germline, CDR1 LNHDA and CDR2 SQIVND (reference sequence). The CDR3 protein is CASSMREAYSYEQYF. CDR3 coding DNA: TGTGCCAGTAGTATGCGGGAGGCTTACTCCTACGAGCAGTACTTC.

This clone has a single count. V gene TRBV15 combines with J gene TRBJ2-4, with TRBD2 identical over 7 bases. The CDR3 is 16 residues long. Trimming cost V 1 base and J 6 bases; bases outside gene matches: 9. The V gene's germline CDR1 is LNHNV and CDR2 YYDKDF (reference sequence). The CDR3 DNA sequence: TGTGCCACCAGCAGAGCGGGAGGACGAGATTCAAACATTCAGTACTTC. Translation gives CATSRAGGRDSNIQYF.

This chain joins TRBV6-1 and TRBJ1-1, with a weak D call TRBD1 (5 bases). CDR3 length equals 12 residues. Trimming cost V 6 bases and J 7 bases, with 12 bases left between them. In germline, CDR1 is MNHNS, CDR2 SASEGT. CDR3 region: CASSKNQGEAFF. The CDR3 nucleotides read TGTGCCAGCAGCAAAAATCAGGGTGAAGCTTTCTTT.

J is TRBJ2-7 and V is TRBV5-4; weak D call: TRBD2 (5 bases). The germline V gene has CDR1 SGHNT and CDR2 YYREEE (reference sequence). V gave up 3 bases and J gave up 3 bases, with 13 bases separating them. The CDR3 extends over 14 amino acids. CDR3 DNA: TGTGCCAGCAGCTCAACGACTCGGGACTACGAGCAGTACTTC. It codes for CASSSTTRDYEQYF.

The V gene is TRBV11-2, the J gene TRBJ2-1; 9 bases agree with TRBD2. The germline gives CDR1 SGHAT, CDR2 FQNNGV. CDR3 length: 17 residues. V lost 0 bases and J lost 0; bases outside the gene matches: 3. The CDR3 loop reads CASSLEGSGSSYNEQFF. DNA for the CDR3: TGTGCCAGCAGCTTAGAAGGTAGCGGGAGCTCCTACAATGAGCAGTTCTTC.

This chain uses TRBV6-1 with TRBJ1-1; TRBD1 matches 7 bases. The CDR3 consists of 15 residues. Per the germline V gene, CDR1 is MNHNS and CDR2 is SASEGT. Losses at the gene ends were 8 bases for V and 6 bases for J; bases not matched to a gene: 15. The CDR3 DNA reads as TGTGCCAGCCCAGGCAGGGGGAGGACGGTAGCTGAAGCTTTCTTT. Encoded protein: CASPGRGRTVAEAFF.

This chain joins TRBV6-5 and TRBJ2-7; 8 bases fit TRBD2. V dropped 8 bases and J dropped 0; count of bases not matched to a gene: 3. The CDR3 covers 13 residues. Per the germline V gene, CDR1 is MNHEY and CDR2 is SVGAGI. CDR3 bases: TGTGCCAGCTCGGGACTAGGCTCCTACGAGCAGTACTTC. Its translation: CASSGLGSYEQYF.

The gene calls are TRBV6-5 and TRBJ2-4; D is ambiguous. Trimming took off 2 bases at V and 3 bases at J, with 14 bases between the two ends. The CDR3 sequence is 16 residues long. CDR1 and CDR2 from the germline V gene are MNHEY and SVGAGI. The CDR3 DNA reads as TGTGCCAGCAGTTACGGCGGAGAGCCGGGCAAAAACATTCAGTACTTC. Translated, it gives CASSYGGEPGKNIQYF.

The chain has TRBV6-1 and TRBJ2-1, with 11 bases lining up with TRBD2. The CDR3 has 16 amino acids. Germline loops: CDR1 MNHNS, CDR2 SASEGT. V shed 2 bases and J 8 bases; nucleotides not matched to a gene: 8. CDR3 DNA sequence: TGTGCCAGCAGTGAAACTCGCCTAGCGGGAGGAGATGAGCAGTTCTTC. Its protein product is CASSETRLAGGDEQFF.

The chain is built from TRBV7-9 and TRBJ2-1; 16 positions agree with TRBD2. From germline, CDR1 is SEHNR and CDR2 FQNEAQ (reference sequence). Trimming at V came to 6 bases and at J to 7 bases, leaving 6 bases not matched to a gene. The CDR3 length is 16 residues. The CDR3 DNA reads TGTGCCAGCAGGACCGGGACTAGCGGGAGGGGAAATGAGCAGTTCTTC. The encoded protein is CASRTGTSGRGNEQFF. Drawing the rest from reference TRBV7-9 and TRBJ2-1, the complete variable domain is DTGVSQNPRHKITKRGQNVTFRCDPISEHNRLYWYRQTLGQGPEFLTYFQNEAQLEKSRLLSDRFSAERPKGSFSTLEIQRTEQGDSAMYLCASRTGTSGRGNEQFFGPGTRLTVL.

This sequence joins TRBV6-5 and TRBJ2-1; D ambiguous. Germline CDR1 is MNHEY and CDR2 is SVGAGI. The CDR3 has 15 amino acids. Trimming pared 0 bases from V and 3 bases from J, leaving 9 bases between. CDR3 coding DNA: TGTGCCAGCAGTTACTCTGGCGGTGACTACAATGAGCAGTTCTTC. Encoded protein: CASSYSGGDYNEQFF.

J is TRBJ1-2 and V is TRBV28; D is possibly TRBD1 (5 bases). Per the germline V gene, CDR1 is MDHEN and CDR2 is SYDVKM. The V end lost 5 bases, the J end lost 6 bases, and 25 bases lay between the germline ends. The CDR3 consists of 17 residues. The CDR3 is CASSPNKWGVKLDGYTF. DNA for the CDR3: TGTGCCAGCAGTCCGAATAAGTGGGGGGTTAAATTGGATGGCTACACCTTC.

The rearrangement joins TRBV9 to TRBJ2-5; 12 bases are shared with TRBD2. CDR1 is SGDLS, CDR2 YYNGEE, per germline. The CDR3 length is 16 residues. J lost 5 bases, V lost 0 bases, and 5 bases had no gene match. CDR3 sequence reads: CASSVASGRGLETQYF. The CDR3 region has the DNA TGTGCCAGCAGCGTAGCTAGCGGGAGGGGGCTGGAGACCCAGTACTTC.

The rearrangement links TRBV5-8 to TRBJ1-2; D is undetermined. The length of the CDR3 is 11 residues. Germline CDR1 and CDR2: SGHTS and YDEGEE. V shed 9 bases and J shed 5 bases, with 11 bases lying between them. CDR3 in amino acids: CANPDRYGYTF. The CDR3 coding sequence is TGTGCCAACCCCGATAGATATGGCTACACCTTC.